The 25 T cell receptor beta chains below were found in one sample sequenced in a study of Tregs in tolerant kidney transplant recipients. The table came from immunoSEQ multiplex PCR; TCRdb's copy has only in-frame clones and leaves some out. The specimen's table records roughly 32,000 clones. This material consisted of CD8+ T cells from blood, taken before the transplant. Source of these receptors: a human donor who received a combined kidney and bone marrow transplant.

In regard to this clone: The CDR3 extends 3 residues past the end of the read, so its final part is completed from the germline J gene. J is TRBJ1-6 and V is TRBV19; no firm D call. In germline, CDR1 is LNHDA, CDR2 SQIVND (reference sequence). This CDR3 has 15 amino acids. With 4 bases removed from V and 6 bases from J, the gap between germline ends came to 13 bases. The covered CDR3 bases are TGTGCCAGTAGTAGGAGAGACGGCGGTAATTCACCC. Its translation: CASSRRDGGNSP. Given in full, the CDR3 is CASSRRDGGNSPLHF.

In the case of this clone: The CDR3 extends 3 residues past the end of the read, so its final part is completed from the germline J gene. The chain couples TRBV7-6 to TRBJ2-1, with TRBD2 matching 8 bases. The germline V gene has CDR1 SGHVS and CDR2 FNYEAQ. With 3 bases clipped from V and 9 bases from J, the junction kept 7 bases outside the gene matches. The CDR3 contains 14 residues. CDR3 DNA (partial): TGTGCCAGCAGCTTGGCGGGGGGCCAGGGTGAG. It specifies CASSLAGGQGE. The whole CDR3 is CASSLAGGQGEQFF.

About this clone: The read halts 3 residues ahead of the CDR3 end, with the missing end drawn from the germline J gene. The gene calls are TRBV19 and TRBJ1-5; a weak D match, TRBD1 (6 bases). Germline CDR1 LNHDA, CDR2 SQIVND (reference sequence). V was cut by 3 bases and J by 0 bases, with 9 bases left in between. There are 15 residues in the CDR3. The covered CDR3 bases are TGTGCCAGTAGTATGGGGGCTGTTAGCAATCAGCCC. It is translated as CASSMGAVSNQP. The entire CDR3 is CASSMGAVSNQPQHF.

Comment on this clone: The CDR3 extends 3 residues past the end of the read, so its final part is completed from the germline J gene. The chain links TRBV5-3 to TRBJ1-1, with TRBD1 as a possible D gene (6 bases). TRBV5-3 is given ORF status, its function remaining uncertain. The V and J ends lost 4 bases and 1 base respectively, with 14 bases between them. CDR3 length: 15 amino acids. The CDR3 spells CARSAAGTQNTEAFF. The sequenced CDR3 bases are TGTGCCAGAAGCGCAGCCGGGACACAGAACACTGAA.

A word on this clone: From the germline J gene comes the end of the CDR3, since the read stops 3 residues before it. The chain is built from TRBV6-2 or TRBV6-3 and TRBJ2-1; 16 positions match TRBD2. Germline CDR1 is MNHEY and CDR2 is SVGEGT. With V trimmed by 6 bases and J by 4 bases, 6 bases remained unmatched. The CDR3 extends over 17 amino acids. CDR3 region: CASSYGTSGGVYNEQFF. The sequenced part of the CDR3 DNA is TGTGCCAGCAGCTACGGGACTAGCGGGGGGGTATACAATGAG.

Points on this clone: The read comes to an end 3 residues before the CDR3 does, leaving the germline J gene to fill in the end. The chain recombines TRBV6-2 or TRBV6-3 with TRBJ2-7, with D possibly TRBD2 on 6 matching bases. Trimming shortened V by 0 bases and J by 6 bases, and 15 bases separated the two germline ends. The CDR3 extends over 15 amino acids. The germline CDR1 and CDR2 sequences are MNHEY and SVGEGT. Here the CDR3 reads CASSYSGGSGFEQYF. The part of the CDR3 DNA that was read is TGTGCCAGCAGTTACTCCGGGGGATCGGGCTTCGAG.

Details on this clone: The read terminates 3 residues before the CDR3 end, so the remaining end is supplied by the germline J gene. The chain uses TRBV18 and TRBJ1-1; 8 positions match TRBD1. This CDR3 contains 16 residues. V was clipped by 0 bases and J by 0 bases; unmatched bases: 3. Germline V gene sequence: CDR1 KGHSH, CDR2 LQKENI. The part of the CDR3 DNA that was read is TGTGCCAGCTCACCACCCAAGACAGGGGTGAACACTGAA. It codes for CASSPPKTGVNTE. The entire CDR3 reads CASSPPKTGVNTEAFF.

As for this clone: The read ends 3 residues early relative to the CDR3; the germline J gene fills the gap. The chain links TRBV20-1 to TRBJ2-2; D unresolved. From germline, CDR1 is DFQATT and CDR2 SNEGSKA (reference sequence). With 0 bases removed from V and 1 base from J, the gap between germline ends came to 9 bases. This CDR3 spans 15 amino acids. The DNA read from the CDR3 is TGCAGTGCTAGAGAGCTAGATAGGAACACCGGGGAG. It encodes CSARELDRNTGE. The full CDR3 protein reads CSARELDRNTGELFF.

About this clone itself: The read stops 3 residues short of the end of the CDR3; the missing end is completed from the germline J gene. The V call is TRBV2, the J call TRBJ2-7; 8 nucleotides align to TRBD1. V shed 7 bases and J 6 bases; nucleotides not matched to a gene: 14. The germline V gene encodes CDR1 SNHLY and CDR2 FYNNEI. This CDR3 spans 15 amino acids. This chain's CDR3 is CASTPEGTGRGEQYF. The covered CDR3 bases are TGTGCCAGCACGCCGGAGGGGACAGGTCGCGGCGAG.

Incomplete CDR3 DNA: TGTGCCATCAGTGAGACTCCACAGGGGGGAAACACTGAA. Translating it yields CAISETPQGGNTE. The CDR3 as a whole reads CAISETPQGGNTEAFF. The chain carries TRBV10-3 and TRBJ1-1; 8 bases match TRBD1. The sequence runs out 3 residues before the end of the CDR3; the remainder is reconstructed from the germline J gene. Trimming took 2 bases from V and 2 from J; bases not matched to a gene: 7. This CDR3 is built from 16 residues. Germline CDR1 is ENHRY and CDR2 is SYGVKD.

As concerns this clone: The read gets to within 3 residues of the CDR3 end, and the germline J gene fills in the rest. The genes are TRBV5-6 and TRBJ2-2, with D hard to call. V was shortened by 6 bases and J by 7 bases, with 7 bases between the two germline ends. This CDR3 is built from 11 residues. Germline loops: CDR1 SGHDT, CDR2 YYEEEE. The CDR3 protein is CASNSHGELFF. The covered CDR3 bases are TGTGCCAGCAATTCCCACGGGGAG.

Turning to this clone: From the germline J gene comes the end of the CDR3, since the read stops 3 residues before it. This chain connects TRBV7-9 to TRBJ1-2; D perhaps matches TRBD1 (6 bases). Trimming cost V 8 bases and J 5 bases, with 15 bases left between them. CDR3 length: 13 residues. Germline values: CDR1 SEHNR, CDR2 FQNEAQ (reference sequence). The DNA read from the CDR3 is TGTGCCAGCTTAACCGGGACACCTTATGGC. Translated: CASLTGTPYG. The CDR3 in its entirety is CASLTGTPYGYTF.

Notes on this clone: With the read ending 3 residues before the CDR3 end, the germline J gene is used to fill in that end. This chain uses TRBV19 with TRBJ2-4; D remains ambiguous. The V gene's germline CDR1 is LNHDA and CDR2 SQIVND (reference sequence). The CDR3 covers 16 residues. The V gene lost 4 bases and the J gene lost 0 bases, with 13 bases spanning the gap. The CDR3 DNA, read in part, is TGTGCCAGTAGTAACGTTGACTGGTTAGCCAAAAACATT. Its translation: CASSNVDWLAKNI. The whole CDR3 sequence reads CASSNVDWLAKNIQYF.

A word on this clone: With the read ending 3 residues before the CDR3 end, the germline J gene is used to fill in that end. The chain is built from TRBV19 and TRBJ1-6, with TRBD1 matching over 8 bases. Trimming at V came to 4 bases and at J to 7 bases, leaving 6 bases not matched to a gene. This CDR3 has 15 amino acids. Germline CDR1 and CDR2: LNHDA and SQIVND (reference sequence). CDR3 residues: CASSNDRGLNSPLHF. The covered CDR3 bases are TGTGCCAGTAGTAATGACAGGGGTCTCAATTCACCC. Full variable domain (rest looked up from reference TRBV19 and TRBJ1-6): DGGITQSPKYLFRKEGQNVTLSCEQNLNHDAMYWYRQDPGQGLRLIYYSQIVNDFQKGDIAEGYSVSREKKESFPLTVTSAQKNPTAFYLCASSNDRGLNSPLHFGNGTRLTVT.

In the case of this clone: The read stops 3 residues short of the end of the CDR3; the missing end is completed from the germline J gene. V usage is TRBV20-1 and J usage is TRBJ2-7; possible D gene TRBD2, 7 bases. V dropped 5 bases and J dropped 3 bases, with 14 bases sitting between them. Germline V gene data show CDR1 as DFQATT and CDR2 as SNEGSKA (reference sequence). The CDR3 is 13 residues long. The CDR3 bases that were read are TGCAGTGCTGAACGGGGGGCAGACTACGAG. It translates to CSAERGADYE. The CDR3 reads in full as CSAERGADYEQYF.

As for this clone: The read terminates 3 residues ahead of where the CDR3 ends, so the germline J gene completes it. V gene TRBV6-2 or TRBV6-3 combines with J gene TRBJ1-4; tentatively, D is TRBD1 (5 bases). CDR1 is MNHEY and CDR2 is SVGEGT in the germline V gene. The CDR3 has 15 residues. Trimming cost V 9 bases and J 7 bases, with 21 bases left between them. CDR3 DNA, as far as it was read: TGTGCCAGACGGGAAAGTGGGGACTACCCTGAAAAA. Translated: CARRESGDYPEK. The whole CDR3 region reads CARRESGDYPEKLFF.

As for this clone: The sequence runs out 3 residues before the end of the CDR3; the remainder is reconstructed from the germline J gene. The chain combines TRBV7-9 with TRBJ1-2; D unclear. This CDR3 is built from 13 residues. CDR1 is SEHNR, CDR2 FQNEAQ, per germline (reference sequence). Here the CDR3 reads CASSPTDRGGYTF. The covered CDR3 bases are TGTGCCAGCAGCCCGACTGATCGGGGAGGC.

Notes on this clone: Read sequence stops 3 residues before the CDR3 end, and the germline J gene provides the missing end. J is TRBJ2-7 and V is TRBV7-9; TRBD2 aligns across 13 bases. Per the germline V gene, CDR1 is SEHNR and CDR2 is FQNEAQ (reference sequence). CDR3 length: 15 residues. The ends lost 3 bases at V and 4 bases at J; junction bases unmatched: 3. The CDR3 bases that were read are TGTGCCAGCAGCTTCAGGACTAGCGGGGGTTACGAG. Its translation: CASSFRTSGGYE. The CDR3 reads in full as CASSFRTSGGYEQYF.

Concerning this clone itself: The missing CDR3 end, 3 residues past where the read stops, is filled in from the germline J gene. The V and J genes are TRBV5-6 and TRBJ1-2; D gene unclear. The V and J ends lost 5 bases and 6 bases respectively, with 11 bases between them. CDR1 and CDR2 (germline): SGHDT, YYEEEE. The CDR3 extends over 12 amino acids. Here the CDR3 reads CASSSGVDGYTF. The sequenced CDR3 bases are TGTGCCAGCAGTTCAGGCGTAGATGGC.

Details on this clone: The read halts 3 residues ahead of the CDR3 end, with the missing end drawn from the germline J gene. The chain couples TRBV13 to TRBJ1-5; D gene ambiguous. The CDR3 has 15 amino acids. V lost 0 bases and J lost 6, with 12 bases in between. In germline, CDR1 is PRHDT, CDR2 FYEKMQ (reference sequence). CDR3 bases read: TGTGCCAGCAGCTTAGGGAGGAGCGAGGCTCAGCCC. This codes for CASSLGRSEAQP. The full CDR3 protein reads CASSLGRSEAQPQHF.

Comments on this clone: The CDR3 end falls 3 residues outside the read, so it is completed with the germline J gene. The V gene is TRBV7-8, the J gene TRBJ2-7; 9 bases line up with TRBD1. The germline V gene encodes CDR1 SGHVS and CDR2 FQNEAQ. CDR3 length equals 14 residues. V was pared by 7 bases and J by 3 bases, with 7 bases of the junction left unmatched. The CDR3 is CASIQPGQGYEQYF. CDR3 bases read: TGTGCCAGCATCCAACCGGGACAGGGCTACGAG.

About this clone: The read terminates 3 residues ahead of where the CDR3 ends, so the germline J gene completes it. This sequence joins TRBV10-3 and TRBJ2-7, with D possibly being TRBD1 (5 bases). CDR1 and CDR2 (germline): ENHRY, SYGVKD. Deletions cut 2 bases from V and 2 bases from J, with 13 bases between. This CDR3 has 15 amino acids. CDR3 sequence reads: CAISEEQAYTYEQYF. Incomplete CDR3 DNA: TGTGCCATCAGTGAGGAACAGGCTTATACCTACGAG.

Turning to this clone: Read data end 3 residues before the CDR3 end; the end is taken from the germline J gene. This rearrangement joins TRBV5-1 to TRBJ2-7; possibly TRBD1 for D (6 bases). This CDR3 region has 15 residues. Looked up from germline, CDR1 is SGHRS and CDR2 is YFSETQ. V lost 0 bases and J lost 0, with 10 bases in between. The CDR3 loop reads CASSLGTDSSYEQYF. The covered CDR3 bases are TGCGCCAGCAGCTTGGGGACAGATAGCTCCTACGAG.

Comment on this clone: The CDR3 extends 3 residues past the end of the read, so its final part is completed from the germline J gene. This sequence joins TRBV19 and TRBJ1-5, with TRBD1 matching over 11 bases. V was clipped by 5 bases and J by 0 bases; unmatched bases: 6. The germline V gene encodes CDR1 LNHDA and CDR2 SQIVND (reference sequence). The CDR3 loop spans 17 amino acids. CDR3 in amino acids: CASSRTGGYYSNQPQHF. Incomplete CDR3 DNA: TGTGCCAGTAGTCGGACAGGGGGCTACTATAGCAATCAGCCC.

A word on this clone: The sequence runs out 3 residues before the end of the CDR3; the remainder is reconstructed from the germline J gene. The rearrangement uses TRBV6-2 or TRBV6-3 and TRBJ2-4; 7 bases fit TRBD1. This CDR3 spans 15 amino acids. Germline V gene data show CDR1 as MNHEY and CDR2 as SVGEGT. V lost 10 bases to trimming and J lost 1 base; unmatched junction nucleotides: 10. Incomplete CDR3 DNA: TGTGCCACGCAGACAGGGCCGGGGGCCAAAAACATT. Translation: CATQTGPGAKNI. The CDR3 reads in full as CATQTGPGAKNIQYF.